Here is one T cell receptor (beta chain) with its context. It was during active infection that Seattle patients were enrolled and then longitudinally followed. The data are from a study of blood T cell repertoires in COVID-19. Study details: The United States, Italy and Spain were the sources of the acute and convalescent COVID-19 samples.

The V gene's germline CDR1 is SGHDT and CDR2 YYEEEE. The CDR3 is made up of 13 amino acids. Trimming cost V 5 bases and J 1 base, with 9 bases left between them. Original methodology: Using reference gene primer amplification, nucleated cell counts were estimated. Clones were read by immunoSEQ multiplex PCR, and TCRdb kept only the in-frame ones, dropping some. D and trimming were read from the DNA, whereas the V and J calls and clone size are those reported in that table. Among roughly 300,000 clones listed, 80% to 95% were seen once. The V and J genes are TRBV5-6 and TRBJ1-2, with D uncertain. The specimen sequenced was peripheral blood. The clonotype was recovered from a woman in her thirties with COVID-19, enrolled during active disease. The CDR3 nucleotides read TGTGCCAGCAGTCCGGGAAGTAACTATGGCTACACCTTC. This gives the protein CASSPGSNYGYTF.